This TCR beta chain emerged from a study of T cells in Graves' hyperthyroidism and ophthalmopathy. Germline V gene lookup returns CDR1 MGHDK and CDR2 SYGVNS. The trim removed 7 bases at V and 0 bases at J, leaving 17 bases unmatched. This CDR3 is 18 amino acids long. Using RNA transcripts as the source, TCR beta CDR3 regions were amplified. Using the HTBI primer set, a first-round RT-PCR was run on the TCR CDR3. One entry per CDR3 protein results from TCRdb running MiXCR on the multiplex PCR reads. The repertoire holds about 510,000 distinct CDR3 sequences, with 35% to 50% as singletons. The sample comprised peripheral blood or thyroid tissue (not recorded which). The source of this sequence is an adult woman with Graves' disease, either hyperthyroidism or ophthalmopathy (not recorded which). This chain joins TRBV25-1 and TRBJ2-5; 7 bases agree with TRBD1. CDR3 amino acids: CASTAVGGLGVDQETQYF. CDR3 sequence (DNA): TGTGCCAGCACCGCCGTAGGGGGCCTGGGCGTCGACCAAGAGACCCAGTACTTC.